The clone carrying this T cell receptor beta chain was found a few times. Its antigen is not identified. The CDR3 has 13 residues. CDR1 is SQVTM, CDR2 ANQGSEA, per germline. Trimming took off 5 bases at V and 4 bases at J, with 12 bases between the two ends. This sample stems from a study of beta chain features in type 1 diabetes. Study conclusions and caveats: Shortening that was moderate but significant affected the TCRB CDR3s of Type 1 diabetes patients in all four CD4+ subsets. Over-representation of high TCR-expressing cells was a possible consequence of cDNA sequencing.

All of the isolated RNA was reverse transcribed, so expressed TCRB transcripts were sequenced. Sequencing used immunoSEQ multiplex PCR; TCRdb keeps in-frame clones, though not all of them. The repertoire includes around 650,000 clones, around 12% of them detected once, and more than 0.095% sits in the top ten. This receptor was taken from a man between 25 and 39 years old with type 1 diabetes. V usage is TRBV29-1 and J usage is TRBJ1-5; D is perhaps TRBD1 (6 bases). The sequencing sample was made of naive CD4+ T cells from blood. CDR3 bases: TGCAGCGTTCAGGGGTCGGGGAATCAGCCCCAGCATTTT. Translating gives CSVQGSGNQPQHF.